Listed below are T cell receptor beta chains from one sample, sequenced in a study of OX40 agonist ivuxolimab in advanced cancers. Some clones are missing from TCRdb's copy, which holds only in-frame ones; the method was immunoSEQ multiplex PCR. The repertoire holds 42,000 or so clones, with roughly 90% as singletons. The source material was CD4+ or CD8+ T cells sorted from blood, sampled in a trial of the OX40 agonist ivuxolimab. These receptor sequences come from an adult with an advanced solid tumor such as melanoma, head and neck, liver or kidney cancer. Each CDR3 is given with its conserved first and last residue. D genes are given only for firm matches.

TGTGCCAGCAGCCCCGGTTTACAGGGAGAGCAGTACTTC,CASSPGLQGEQYF,.,TRBV7-6,TRBJ2-7
TGCGCCAGCAGCAACCGGGACAGGGATGAAAAACTGTTTTTT,CASSNRDRDEKLFF,TRBD1,TRBV4-1,TRBJ1-4
TGTGCCAGCAGCTTAACTAGCGGGGGGGTTACAGATACGCAGTATTTT,CASSLTSGGVTDTQYF,TRBD2,TRBV5-4,TRBJ2-3
TGTGCCAGCAGCTTAATGGGGCCTACGCGGGGGCCGGGGGGCACAGATACGCAGTATTTT,CASSLMGPTRGPGGTDTQYF,.,TRBV7-6,TRBJ2-3
TGTGCCAGCAGCACGGGACAGGGTGACACCGGGGAGCTGTTTTTT,CASSTGQGDTGELFF,TRBD1,TRBV11-2,TRBJ2-2
TGTGCCAGTACTCTGACAGGGCTAGTAAGAAATGAGCAGTTCTTC,CASTLTGLVRNEQFF,TRBD1,TRBV19,TRBJ2-1
TGTGCCAGCTCACCAGGGCAGGGGCCTCTCTATGGCTACACCTTC,CASSPGQGPLYGYTF,.,TRBV18,TRBJ1-2
TGTGCCACCAGCATACGACAGGGGGGCACTGAAGCTTTCTTT,CATSIRQGGTEAFF,TRBD1,TRBV15,TRBJ1-1
TGTGCCAGCAGTCCCGGGCCATGGGACAGCGCTTTTGGCTACACCTTC,CASSPGPWDSAFGYTF,TRBD1,TRBV11-1,TRBJ1-2
TGTGCCAGCAGCTCGGACCCAGCGGGGACAGGAGATACGCAGTATTTT,CASSSDPAGTGDTQYF,.,TRBV7-2,TRBJ2-3
TGTGCCAGCAGCCCGACACCGACTAGCGGGGGTCGTGGGGGGCAGTATTTT,CASSPTPTSGGRGGQYF,TRBD2,TRBV13,TRBJ2-3
TGTGCCAGCAGTGGGGACAGGGGGGAGTGGTATGGCTACACCTTC,CASSGDRGEWYGYTF,TRBD1,TRBV2,TRBJ1-2
TGTGCCAGCAGTTTAGACGGGAGCTCTGGGGCCAACGTCCTGACTTTC,CASSLDGSSGANVLTF,.,TRBV7-2,TRBJ2-6
TGTGCCAGCAGCTTAGGACAGACACTTTCACCCCTCCACTTT,CASSLGQTLSPLHF,.,TRBV7-9,TRBJ1-6
TGTGCCATCAGTGAGGGCGGGGCCGACTCCTACGAGCAGTACTTC,CAISEGGADSYEQYF,.,TRBV10-3,TRBJ2-7
TGTGCCAGCAGCTTGCCGACGCAAGAGACCCAGTACTTC,CASSLPTQETQYF,.,TRBV5-4,TRBJ2-5
TGTGCCAGCAGCTTAGGGGTGGGAAACACCATATATTTT,CASSLGVGNTIYF,.,TRBV7-2,TRBJ1-3
TGTGCCAGCAGCCAACGGACCGGGGAGCTGTTTTTT,CASSQRTGELFF,.,TRBV4-2,TRBJ2-2
TGCGCCAGCAGCCAAGATGGGTGGGGAGGGCAGCCCCAGCATTTT,CASSQDGWGGQPQHF,.,TRBV4-3,TRBJ1-5
TGTGCCAGCAGCTTGCCACCGGGGGAGCTGTTTTTT,CASSLPPGELFF,.,TRBV5-6,TRBJ2-2